This passage covers 6 T cell receptor beta chains from one sample sequenced in a study of CD4+ T cells in melanoma. Sequencing used immunoSEQ multiplex PCR; TCRdb keeps in-frame clones, though not all of them. The top ten hold around 20% of the sample, which has more than 9,500 clones, roughly three quarters seen once. The sample consisted of peripheral blood. The origin of the receptors is a human donor with melanoma.

CDR3 sequence: CASSPRGTGEPYEQYF. The CDR3 DNA reads TGCGCCAGCAGCCCACGGGGGACAGGGGAACCCTACGAGCAGTACTTC. This chain uses TRBV4-1 with TRBJ2-7; 10 bases agree with TRBD1. Trimming cost V 4 bases and J 2 bases; bases outside gene matches: 8. Germline V gene data show CDR1 as MGHRA and CDR2 as YSYEKL. The CDR3 runs 16 residues.

V and J are TRBV5-8 and TRBJ1-1; D is uncertain. Trimming removed 3 bases from V and 0 bases from J, with 12 bases in between. The germline gives CDR1 SGHTS, CDR2 YDEGEE. The CDR3 spans 15 residues. CDR3 DNA sequence: TGTGCCAGCAGCTCCCCCAGCGGCATGAACACTGAAGCTTTCTTT. Protein sequence: CASSSPSGMNTEAFF.

The chain links TRBV19 to TRBJ1-2, with TRBD1 as a possible D gene (6 bases). Trimming took off 7 bases at V and 0 bases at J, with 12 bases between the two ends. Germline V lookup: CDR1 LNHDA, CDR2 SQIVND (reference sequence). This CDR3 spans 14 amino acids. The CDR3 reads CASTWGTPNYGYTF. The DNA for the CDR3 is TGTGCCAGTACTTGGGGGACACCTAACTATGGCTACACCTTC. Drawing the rest from reference TRBV19 and TRBJ1-2, the complete variable domain is DGGITQSPKYLFRKEGQNVTLSCEQNLNHDAMYWYRQDPGQGLRLIYYSQIVNDFQKGDIAEGYSVSREKKESFPLTVTSAQKNPTAFYLCASTWGTPNYGYTFGSGTRLTVV.

V gene TRBV6-6 combines with J gene TRBJ1-3; 7 positions match TRBD1. Germline assignment: CDR1 MNHNY and CDR2 SVGAGI (reference sequence). V lost 4 bases, J lost 5 bases, and 11 bases stayed unmatched. This CDR3 is built from 16 residues. The CDR3 loop reads CASSSGQVENRNTIYF. DNA for the CDR3: TGTGCCAGCAGTTCCGGACAGGTCGAAAATAGAAACACCATATATTTT.

The chain joins TRBV5-1 to TRBJ1-1; possible D gene TRBD1, 6 bases. Germline V gene lookup returns CDR1 SGHRS and CDR2 YFSETQ. This CDR3 has 13 amino acids. Trimming took 4 bases from V and 1 from J, leaving 8 bases between them. The CDR3 nucleotides read TGCGCCAGCAGCGGAGGGGGGAACACTGAAGCTTTCTTT. Protein: CASSGGGNTEAFF.

V gene TRBV29-1 combines with J gene TRBJ1-1; TRBD1 matches 7 bases. V shed 5 bases and J 7 bases; nucleotides not matched to a gene: 7. Germline CDR1 and CDR2: SQVTM and ANQGSEA. The CDR3 runs 12 residues. CDR3 amino acids: CSVRGGAGEAFF. DNA for the CDR3: TGCAGCGTTAGAGGGGGCGCGGGTGAAGCTTTCTTT.